This is a list of T cell receptor beta chains from one sample in a study of blood T cell repertoires in COVID-19. Assay: immunoSEQ multiplex PCR; the TCRdb copy retains only in-frame clones and omits some. This sample has 100,000 to 150,000 clones, with about four fifths found just once. Sequenced sample: peripheral blood. These receptors were collected from a man aged 55 to 70 with acute or convalescent COVID-19. Each CDR3 is given with its conserved first and last residue. D genes are given only for firm matches. Clone size appears in some rows only: once, few, many, or a class for an expanded clone.

D gene | clone size | J gene | V gene | CDR3 DNA | CDR3 protein
- | - | TRBJ1-2 | TRBV29-1 | TGCAGCGCTACAGCTAACTATGGCTACACCTTC | CSATANYGYTF
TRBD1 | - | TRBJ2-7 | TRBV12-5 | TGTGCTAGTGGTTTGGGACAGGGCCTAAGCTCCTACGAGCAGTACTTC | CASGLGQGLSSYEQYF
TRBD2 | - | TRBJ2-7 | TRBV20-1 | TGCAGTGCTAGTCCCCTTAGCGGGGGGGCGGGCGAGCAGTACTTC | CSASPLSGGAGEQYF
TRBD1 | - | TRBJ1-5 | TRBV5-8 | TGTGCCAGCAGCCGACACTACCGGGACAGGGGGCATTTT | CASSRHYRDRGHF
TRBD1 | - | TRBJ2-7 | TRBV7-4 | TGTGCCAGCAGCTTCCGAAAGGACAGGGACTACGAGCAGTACTTC | CASSFRKDRDYEQYF
TRBD1 | - | TRBJ1-2 | TRBV5-1 | TGCGCCAGCAGCTCGGGAAACGGACAGGGGGCCTCTGGCTACACCTTC | CASSSGNGQGASGYTF
- | - | TRBJ1-5 | TRBV11-2 | TGTGCCAGCAGCATTCACAGCTATCAGCCCCAGCATTTT | CASSIHSYQPQHF
- | few | TRBJ1-1 | TRBV5-1 | TGCGCCAGCAGCACCAGGGAAAACACTGAAGCTTTCTTT | CASSTRENTEAFF
- | - | TRBJ1-3 | TRBV9 | TGTGCCAGCAGCGTAGCACAGGGAAGCTCTGGAAACACCATATATTTT | CASSVAQGSSGNTIYF
- | once | TRBJ2-1 | TRBV9 | TGTGCCAGCAGCGTACGGTGGGAGTTGTACAATGAGCAGTTCTTC | CASSVRWELYNEQFF
TRBD1 | once | TRBJ1-1 | TRBV9 | TGTGCCAGCACGACAGGGCGGAACACTGAAGCTTTCTTT | CASTTGRNTEAFF
- | - | TRBJ1-1 | TRBV30 | TGTGCCTGGAGTGTAGGGGAGGGCACTGAAGCTTTCTTT | CAWSVGEGTEAFF
TRBD1 | - | TRBJ1-2 | TRBV5-4 | TGTGCCAGCAGCTTGGTGGCTGGACAGGGGGCCGGCTACACCTTC | CASSLVAGQGAGYTF
TRBD2 | - | TRBJ2-4 | TRBV9 | TGTGCCAGCAGCGTAGGACTAGCGGGCCCCCTTGGCAAAAACATTCAGTACTTC | CASSVGLAGPLGKNIQYF
- | - | TRBJ2-7 | TRBV6-2/TRBV6-3 | TGTGCCAGCAGTTACCCCGGGACTCCTTCCTACGAGCAGTACTTC | CASSYPGTPSYEQYF
TRBD2 | - | TRBJ2-1 | TRBV3-1/TRBV3-2 | TGTGCCAGCAGCCTTGGACTAGCGGGAGCCATTGGTGAGCAGTTCTTC | CASSLGLAGAIGEQFF
TRBD2 | few | TRBJ2-7 | TRBV19 | TGTGCCAGTAGTATAAGTAGCGGGAGGGCCGAATACGAGCAGTACTTC | CASSISSGRAEYEQYF